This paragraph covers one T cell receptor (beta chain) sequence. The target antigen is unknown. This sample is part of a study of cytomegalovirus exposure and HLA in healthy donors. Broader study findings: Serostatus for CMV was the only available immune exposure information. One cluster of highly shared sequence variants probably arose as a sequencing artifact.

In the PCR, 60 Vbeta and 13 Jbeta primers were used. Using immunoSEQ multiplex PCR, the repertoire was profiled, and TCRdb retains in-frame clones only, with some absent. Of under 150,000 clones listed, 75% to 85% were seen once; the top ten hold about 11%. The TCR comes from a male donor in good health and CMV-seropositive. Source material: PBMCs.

The CDR3 DNA reads as TGTGCCAGCAGCTTGGGGGACATAGCCTACGAGCAGTACTTC. This codes for CASSLGDIAYEQYF. The chain has TRBV13 and TRBJ2-7; D perhaps matches TRBD1 (6 bases). Trimming shortened V by 3 bases and J by 2 bases, and 11 bases separated the two germline ends. The germline gives CDR1 PRHDT, CDR2 FYEKMQ (reference sequence). There are 14 residues in the CDR3.